Listed below are T cell receptor beta chains from one sample, sequenced in a study of T cells after posttransplantation cyclophosphamide. Sequenced by immunoSEQ multiplex PCR; TCRdb stores in-frame clones only, minus some. Observed are over 45,000 clones, no singletons, with the top ten taking about 2.2%. The material sequenced was PBMCs. The receptor set was obtained from a man in his forties or fifties in good health, CMV-negative, and a related stem cell transplant donor. The CDR3 runs from the conserved cysteine through the conserved F or W. A D gene is named only where the DNA matches it firmly. Not all rows give a size; the values are once, few, many and, for expanded clones, a class.

TRBV4-1	.	many	TRBJ2-1	TGCGCCAGCAGCCCCCGGACGGGATCCTACAATGAGCAGTTCTTC	CASSPRTGSYNEQFF
TRBV6-6	TRBD2	many	TRBJ2-7	TGTGCCAGCAGATTTAGACTAGCGGGTTTTACCTACGAGCAGTACTTC	CASRFRLAGFTYEQYF
TRBV29-1	.	many	TRBJ2-4	TGCAGCGTTGACTCCACGGGAAACATTCAGTACTTC	CSVDSTGNIQYF
TRBV7-7	TRBD1	many	TRBJ1-5	TGTGCCAGCGCCACAGGGGATAATCAGCCCCAGCATTTT	CASATGDNQPQHF
TRBV28	.	many	TRBJ2-7	TGTGCCAGCAGGACACAGGGTATTGCCTACGAGCAGTACTTC	CASRTQGIAYEQYF
TRBV6-1	.	many	TRBJ2-1	TGTGCCAGTGAACGGGAGTGGGGGAATGAGCAGTTCTTC	CASEREWGNEQFF
TRBV28	.	many	TRBJ1-4	TGTGCCAGCAGTTTATTAGCCCCCGGGACACCTAATGAAAAACTGTTTTTT	CASSLLAPGTPNEKLFF
TRBV10-3	.	many	TRBJ2-3	TGTGCCATCAGTGGGGAAGGGACAAATACGCAGTATTTT	CAISGEGTNTQYF
TRBV2	.	many	TRBJ1-3	TGTGCCAGCAGTGAGGTGCGATTCTCTGGAAACACCATATATTTT	CASSEVRFSGNTIYF
TRBV29-1	TRBD1	many	TRBJ1-2	TGCAGCGTGCTTTTTCGGGACAGTTATGGCTACACCTTC	CSVLFRDSYGYTF
TRBV7-2	TRBD2	many	TRBJ2-7	TGTGCCAGCTCTCCTTTAGCGGGAGGCCCCGACGAGCAGTACTTC	CASSPLAGGPDEQYF
TRBV5-6	TRBD1	many	TRBJ2-7	TGTGCCAGCAGGGACCGCTACCTCGGACAGGGGGCTTACGAGCAGTACTTC	CASRDRYLGQGAYEQYF
TRBV9	TRBD2	many	TRBJ2-1	TGTGCCAGCAGCGTCTCCGGGACTAGCGCTACCAATGAGCAGTTCTTC	CASSVSGTSATNEQFF
TRBV10-3	.	many	TRBJ1-3	TGTGCCGTAGCCGCTGACGGTGGCTCTGGAAACACCATATATTTT	CAVAADGGSGNTIYF
TRBV7-2	.	many	TRBJ2-2	TGTGCCAGCAGCTCTTTGACCAGAGGAACCGGGGAGCTGTTTTTT	CASSSLTRGTGELFF
TRBV30	TRBD2	many	TRBJ2-1	TGTGCCTGGAGAGGACTAGCGGCTTACAATGAGCAGTTCTTC	CAWRGLAAYNEQFF
TRBV11-1	.	many	TRBJ2-7	TGTGCCAGCAGCCGACAAGGGGCGGGATACTCGGTCGAGCAGTACTTC	CASSRQGAGYSVEQYF
TRBV6-6	TRBD1	few	TRBJ2-7	TGTGCCAGCAGTCGAACCGGGACAGGCAATTACGAGCAGTACTTC	CASSRTGTGNYEQYF
TRBV4-1	.	many	TRBJ1-1	TGCGCCAGCAGCCCCCACACGGGGACTGAAGCTTTCTTT	CASSPHTGTEAFF
TRBV27	.	many	TRBJ2-7	TGTGCCAGCAGTTTATCCGTCCGCGGACACTACGAGCAGTACTTC	CASSLSVRGHYEQYF
TRBV5-5	TRBD1	many	TRBJ2-5	TGTGCCAGCAGCTTTCCGGGACAGGGGCAAGAGACCCAGTACTTC	CASSFPGQGQETQYF
TRBV6-5	.	few	TRBJ1-5	TGTGCCAGCAGTGAGATCCCGGGGAATCAGCCCCAGCATTTT	CASSEIPGNQPQHF
TRBV2	.	many	TRBJ2-2	TGTGCCAGCGTCCGGGGGACTTTGAACACCGGGGAGCTGTTTTTT	CASVRGTLNTGELFF
TRBV6-1	TRBD1	few	TRBJ2-3	TGTGCCAGCACCGGGGGACAGGGAACAGATACGCAGTATTTT	CASTGGQGTDTQYF
TRBV11-3	TRBD2	many	TRBJ2-1	TGTGCCAGCAGCTTAGCTGGAGCGGGATACAATGAGCAGTTCTTC	CASSLAGAGYNEQFF
TRBV7-9	.	.	TRBJ1-6	TGTGCCAGCAGCCAGGGCTGGGGGCACCTCCACTTT	CASSQGWGHLHF
TRBV11-2	.	many	TRBJ2-5	TGTGCCAGCACCCTGTACTCAGCGGTAATAACCCAAGAGACCCAGTACTTC	CASTLYSAVITQETQYF
TRBV28	.	many	TRBJ2-6	TGTGCCAGCCGTCCAGGGACTGGGGCCAACGTCCTGACTTTC	CASRPGTGANVLTF
TRBV7-2	.	many	TRBJ2-4	TGTGCCAGCGAGGGGGAATTTTTAAACATTCAGTACTTC	CASEGEFLNIQYF
TRBV29-1	TRBD1	many	TRBJ1-1	TGCAGCGTTTACCAGGGGGGTACTGAAGCTTTCTTT	CSVYQGGTEAFF
TRBV6-5	.	many	TRBJ1-4	TGTGCCAGCAGGGGTGGAGGGCTAAAGGAAAAACTGTTTTTT	CASRGGGLKEKLFF
TRBV19	.	many	TRBJ2-7	TGTGCCAGTAGTGGAGGGTCAACCTACGAGCAGTACTTC	CASSGGSTYEQYF
TRBV28	TRBD1	many	TRBJ2-1	TGTGCCAGCAGCTTTACCGGGACAGGGGGATACAATGAGCAGTTCTTC	CASSFTGTGGYNEQFF
TRBV5-4	.	many	TRBJ2-1	TGTGCCAGCAGCTCTGAGCGCTATGAGCAGTTCTTC	CASSSERYEQFF
TRBV30	.	many	TRBJ1-2	TGTGCCTGGGACAGCCTCTATGGCTACACCTTC	CAWDSLYGYTF
TRBV10-3	.	many	TRBJ1-1	TGTGCCATCCAGGGGCAGATGAACACTGAAGCTTTCTTT	CAIQGQMNTEAFF
TRBV29-1	.	many	TRBJ1-2	TGCAGCGTTGATAGACAGTTTAACTATGGCTACACCTTC	CSVDRQFNYGYTF
TRBV5-1	TRBD1	many	TRBJ2-7	TGCGCCAGCAGCTTGGGTCAGGGGGATTACGAGCAGTACTTC	CASSLGQGDYEQYF
TRBV6-5	TRBD1	many	TRBJ2-5	TGTGCCAGCAGCCGGGACAGCCAAGAGACCCAGTACTTC	CASSRDSQETQYF
TRBV6-1	.	few	TRBJ1-5	TGTGCCAGCGGAAGGGGGGGAACGACACAGCCCCAGCATTTT	CASGRGGTTQPQHF
TRBV6-9	.	many	TRBJ1-1	TGTGCCAGCAGTCATTTTAGCGGTCCGACTGAAGCTTTCTTT	CASSHFSGPTEAFF
TRBV5-1	TRBD1	many	TRBJ2-7	TGCGCCAGCAGCCCCGGACAGGGGGCTCACGAGCAGTACTTC	CASSPGQGAHEQYF
TRBV5-1	TRBD2	many	TRBJ2-3	TGCGCCAGCAGCTTGGTAACTAGCGGGAGACCAGATACGCAGTATTTT	CASSLVTSGRPDTQYF
TRBV7-9	.	many	TRBJ2-2	TGTGCCAGCAGTTTTGCAGGGTCCGGGGAGCTGTTTTTT	CASSFAGSGELFF
TRBV28	.	many	TRBJ2-1	TGTGCCAGCAGTCTCCCCCGACAGGCCTACAATGAGCAGTTCTTC	CASSLPRQAYNEQFF
TRBV27	TRBD2	.	TRBJ2-5	TGTGCCAGCAGTTTAACGCTAGCGGGCCCGAGGGAGACCCAGTACTTC	CASSLTLAGPRETQYF
TRBV18	.	many	TRBJ2-3	TGTGCCAGCTCCGCAGGGGCCGCAGATACGCAGTATTTT	CASSAGAADTQYF
TRBV30	.	many	TRBJ1-5	TGTGCCTGGAGTGTAACAGTATATCAGCCCCAGCATTTT	CAWSVTVYQPQHF
TRBV30	TRBD2	many	TRBJ2-3	TGTGCCTGGGCTCTGATGGCGGGAGGAGCGGCTACGCAGTATTTT	CAWALMAGGAATQYF
TRBV30	.	many	TRBJ1-1	TGTGCCTGGAGTGTACCAGGTTCGAACACTGAAGCTTTCTTT	CAWSVPGSNTEAFF
TRBV7-9	TRBD2	many	TRBJ2-1	TGTGCCAGCAGCTTAGAAGGGACTAGCCTAATCTTC	CASSLEGTSLIF
TRBV6-5	TRBD2	many	TRBJ2-4	TGTGCCAGCAGTTCCCTGGGGGGGGTCAAAAACATTCAGTACTTC	CASSSLGGVKNIQYF
TRBV5-4	TRBD1	many	TRBJ1-1	TGTGCCAGCAGCTTGGAGGGACAGGGAGTAGGAATGAACACTGAAGCTTTCTTT	CASSLEGQGVGMNTEAFF